This T cell receptor (beta chain) was recorded in a study of shared clonotypes between healthy human individuals. Turning to the study itself: Two female and a few male donors aged 18 to 49 were enrolled.

Germline-derived CDR1 and CDR2 are SEHNR and FQNEAQ (reference sequence). The CDR3 spans 14 residues. The germline V and J ends were trimmed by 3 bases and 9 bases, with 12 bases remaining between them. TCRdb's copy holds only in-frame clones and misses some; the assay was immunoSEQ multiplex PCR. The table has 400,000 to 600,000 clones, over 75% seen once; the top ten hold around 12%. The J gene is TRBJ1-6, the V gene TRBV7-9, with D unresolved. The sequence derives from a woman aged 40-49 years in good health. Some clones in this sample may be carry-over from other donors' samples. Sequencing used PBMCs. The CDR3 DNA reads TGTGCCAGCAGCTTTGGATCAGGAGGTTCACCCCTCCACTTT. It is translated as CASSFGSGGSPLHF.